A selection of T cell receptor beta chains follows, all from one sample in a study of Ad26.COV2.S vaccination and SARS-CoV-2 variants. The protocol was immunoSEQ multiplex PCR, while the TCRdb copy is restricted to in-frame clones and leaves out a portion. The sample consists of around 350,000 clones, roughly 81% of them appearing once. The sample in question was peripheral blood, obtained in a trial of Ad26.COV2.S vaccine versus placebo. These receptors originate from a person aged 18 to 59 who received the Ad26.COV2.S COVID-19 vaccine or a placebo. CDR3s include the opening cysteine and the closing phenylalanine or tryptophan. D genes are given only for firm matches. Size tells how often a clone was seen (once, few, many) or the class of an expanded clone, and some rows leave it out.

TRBJ2-5	.	TRBV5-5	.	CASSLGWTFKKETQYF	TGTGCCAGCAGCTTGGGATGGACATTTAAAAAAGAGACCCAGTACTTC
TRBJ1-1	.	TRBV19	.	CASSIQPGLNTEAFF	TGTGCCAGTAGTATTCAGCCGGGGCTAAACACTGAAGCTTTCTTT
TRBJ2-1	.	TRBV10-1	TRBD2	CASKLAPEAGASYNEQFF	TGCGCCAGCAAACTGGCCCCAGAAGCGGGAGCATCCTACAATGAGCAGTTCTTC
TRBJ2-1	.	TRBV19	.	CASRGGGRNEQFF	TGTGCCAGTAGGGGGGGAGGAAGAAATGAGCAGTTCTTC
TRBJ1-6	.	TRBV28	TRBD1	CASSGQGAYNSPLHF	TGTGCCAGCAGTGGACAGGGGGCCTATAATTCACCCCTCCACTTT
TRBJ2-7	many	TRBV4-3	.	CASSQDSGLRYEQYF	TGCGCCAGCAGCCAAGATTCGGGATTGAGGTACGAGCAGTACTTC
TRBJ2-1	.	TRBV28	.	CASSPNRAMPYNEQFF	TGTGCCAGCAGTCCCAATCGGGCCATGCCCTACAATGAGCAGTTCTTC
TRBJ2-7	.	TRBV18	.	CASSPQGSVGTYEQYF	TGTGCCAGCTCACCTCAGGGCTCGGTAGGGACCTACGAGCAGTACTTC
TRBJ2-1	.	TRBV7-8	.	CASSLLGTPNNEQFF	TGTGCCAGCAGCTTACTCGGGACTCCCAACAATGAGCAGTTCTTC
TRBJ2-7	.	TRBV6-5	.	CASSRWGSVYEQYF	TGTGCCAGCAGTCGTTGGGGGTCAGTCTACGAGCAGTACTTC
TRBJ2-7	.	TRBV12-5	.	CASGLGVYEQYF	TGTGCTAGTGGTTTGGGGGTCTACGAGCAGTACTTC
TRBJ2-3	.	TRBV12-5	TRBD2	CASGLGTSGVTDTQYF	TGTGCTAGTGGTTTAGGGACTAGCGGGGTCACAGATACGCAGTATTTT
TRBJ1-6	.	TRBV3-1/TRBV3-2	.	CASSQDSPLHF	TGTGCCAGCAGCCAAGATTCACCCCTCCACTTT
TRBJ1-1	.	TRBV13	.	CASSLGDREGEAFF	TGTGCCAGCAGCTTAGGGGATAGGGAGGGTGAAGCTTTCTTT
TRBJ2-1	.	TRBV7-6	.	CASSSLAGAWNEQFF	TGTGCCAGCAGCAGTCTGGCGGGGGCCTGGAATGAGCAGTTCTTC
TRBJ1-6	.	TRBV28	TRBD1	CASSVTGADSPLHF	TGTGCCAGCAGCGTCACAGGGGCCGATTCACCCCTCCACTTT
TRBJ1-5	.	TRBV7-9	.	CASSSDKSSQPQHF	TGTGCCAGCAGCTCCGATAAAAGCAGTCAGCCCCAGCATTTT
TRBJ2-6	.	TRBV7-2	.	CASSGWVGGANVLTF	TGTGCCAGCAGCGGTTGGGTAGGCGGGGCCAACGTCCTGACTTTC
TRBJ2-1	few	TRBV5-6	.	CASSLVQSNEQFF	TGTGCCAGCAGCTTGGTACAGAGCAATGAGCAGTTCTTC
TRBJ1-5	.	TRBV20-1	.	CSAIEGKNQPQHF	TGCAGTGCTATTGAGGGGAAAAATCAGCCCCAGCATTTT
TRBJ2-5	.	TRBV4-3	.	CASSQDTRRIETQYF	TGCGCCAGCAGCCAAGACACTCGGCGAATAGAGACCCAGTACTTC
TRBJ2-1	.	TRBV19	.	CASRREVLVNEQFF	TGTGCCAGCCGCAGGGAGGTTTTAGTAAATGAGCAGTTCTTC
TRBJ1-2	.	TRBV12-3/TRBV12-4	.	CASSFSKAYGYTF	TGTGCCAGCAGTTTTAGTAAGGCCTATGGCTACACCTTC
TRBJ2-5	.	TRBV5-5	.	CASSPIFLRITQGLSETQYF	TGTGCCAGCAGCCCCATATTCCTCCGTATAACACAGGGTTTGTCGGAGACCCAGTACTTC
TRBJ1-1	once	TRBV2	TRBD1	CASSGQGTEAFF	TGTGCCAGCAGTGGACAGGGCACTGAAGCTTTCTTT
TRBJ1-1	.	TRBV9	TRBD1	CASSPRQGNTEAFF	TGTGCCAGCAGCCCGAGACAGGGGAACACTGAAGCTTTCTTT
TRBJ2-7	.	TRBV10-3	TRBD1	CASGQGDGAFEQYF	TGTGCCAGTGGACAGGGGGACGGGGCTTTCGAGCAGTACTTC
TRBJ2-7	.	TRBV3-1/TRBV3-2	TRBD2	CASSQVGLAGGPMSYEQYF	TGTGCCAGCAGCCAAGTGGGACTAGCGGGAGGGCCCATGAGCTACGAGCAGTACTTC
TRBJ2-3	.	TRBV9	TRBD2	CASSAPLGTSDASTDTQYF	TGTGCCAGCAGCGCCCCACTCGGGACTAGCGACGCTAGCACAGATACGCAGTATTTT